This T cell receptor beta chain was sequenced during a study of shared clonotypes between healthy human individuals. A note on this clone: Its antigen is still unknown.

General study findings and limits: The low donor count limited represented genetic and exposure-history diversity. Naive subsets typically showed greater estimated richness than memory subsets.

TCRdb's copy holds only in-frame clones and misses some; the assay was immunoSEQ multiplex PCR. The table has about 1 million clones, about 76% seen once. The CDR3 is made up of 15 amino acids. Germline CDR1 reads SNHLY; CDR2 reads FYNNEI. V was shortened by 3 bases and J by 0 bases, with 10 bases between the two germline ends. Each of the donors was a healthy adult who was HIV-negative and had not had a recent acute infection or vaccination. It was into CD45RA+ naive and CD45RA-negative memory subsets that the CD4+ cells were split. The material sequenced was memory CD4+ T cells sorted from blood. Subset given: CD45RA-negative fraction. V and J are TRBV2 and TRBJ2-3; D not resolved. The source is a man between 18 and 29 years old in good health. CDR3 sequence: CASSDRAGSTDTQYF. DNA of the CDR3: TGTGCCAGCAGTGATCGGGCAGGAAGCACAGATACGCAGTATTTT.